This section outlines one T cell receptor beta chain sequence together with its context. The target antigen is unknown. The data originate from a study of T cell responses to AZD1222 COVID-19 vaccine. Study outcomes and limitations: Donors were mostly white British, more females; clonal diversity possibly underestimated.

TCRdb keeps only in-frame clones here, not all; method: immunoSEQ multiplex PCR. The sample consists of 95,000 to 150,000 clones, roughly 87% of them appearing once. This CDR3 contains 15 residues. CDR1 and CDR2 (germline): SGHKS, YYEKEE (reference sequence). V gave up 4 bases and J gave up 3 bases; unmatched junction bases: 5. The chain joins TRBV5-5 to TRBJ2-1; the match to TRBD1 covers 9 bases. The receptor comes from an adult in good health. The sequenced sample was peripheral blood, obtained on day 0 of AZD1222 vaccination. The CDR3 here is CASSPGQGNYNEQFF. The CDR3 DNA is TGTGCCAGCAGCCCGGGACAGGGTAACTACAATGAGCAGTTCTTC.